Each of the 7 T cell receptor beta chains below was sequenced from the same sample in a study of blood T cell repertoires in COVID-19. Some clones are missing from TCRdb's copy, which holds only in-frame ones; the method was immunoSEQ multiplex PCR. There are 200,000 to 300,000 clones in the sample; roughly 82% occur only once, and 4.7% lies in the top ten. The specimen sequenced was peripheral blood. The origin of the receptors is a woman in her seventies with acute or convalescent COVID-19.

The table lists this clone with a few counts. The chain joins TRBV7-2 to TRBJ2-1, with 7 bases fitting TRBD2. Looked up from germline, CDR1 is SGHTA and CDR2 is FQGNSA. This CDR3 is built from 16 residues. V gave up 4 bases and J gave up 2 bases; unmatched junction bases: 8. CDR3 residues: CASSSQQRGTYNEQFF. The CDR3 DNA reads TGTGCCAGCAGCTCACAGCAGCGGGGTACCTACAATGAGCAGTTCTTC. The complete variable domain, with remaining parts taken from reference TRBV7-2 and TRBJ2-1, reads GAGVSQSPSNKVTEKGKDVELRCDPISGHTALYWYRQSLGQGLEFLIYFQGNSAPDKSGLPSDRFSAERTGGSVSTLTIQRTQQEDSAVYLCASSSQQRGTYNEQFFGPGTRLTVL.

The chain couples TRBV6-1 to TRBJ2-7; 7 nucleotides align to TRBD2. The CDR3 extends over 16 amino acids. J gave up 3 bases and V 2 bases, and 10 bases lay outside the gene matches. From germline, CDR1 is MNHNS and CDR2 SASEGT. The CDR3 is CASSERWGGGDYEQYF. The CDR3 DNA sequence: TGTGCCAGCAGTGAACGGTGGGGGGGAGGGGACTACGAGCAGTACTTC.

The chain has TRBV4-2 and TRBJ1-6, with TRBD1 as a possible D gene (5 bases). V lost 0 bases, J lost 3 bases, and 9 bases lay in between. The CDR3 length is 16 residues. Germline assignment: CDR1 LGHNA and CDR2 YNFKEQ. The CDR3 sequence: CASSQDPGNYNSPLHF. CDR3 bases: TGTGCCAGCAGCCAAGATCCAGGGAACTATAATTCACCCCTCCACTTT.

The chain recombines TRBV4-2 with TRBJ1-3; D gene unclear. V lost 1 base and J lost 0, with 10 bases in between. This CDR3 has 16 amino acids. Per germline, CDR1 LGHNA and CDR2 YNFKEQ. CDR3 sequence (DNA): TGTGCCAGCAGCCAAGGCTTCCGGGGCTCTGGAAACACCATATATTTT. This codes for CASSQGFRGSGNTIYF.

The gene calls are TRBV4-1 and TRBJ1-2, with a possible D match to TRBD1 (6 bases). The CDR3 covers 17 residues. The germline V gene encodes CDR1 MGHRA and CDR2 YSYEKL. Trimming took 0 bases from V and 4 from J, leaving 18 bases between them. In nucleotides, the CDR3 is TGCGCCAGCAGCCAAGAACCCCCGGGACATATTCTCTATGGCTACACCTTC. It encodes CASSQEPPGHILYGYTF.

The rearrangement links TRBV19 to TRBJ2-7, with 12 bases that match TRBD2. The CDR3 runs to 21 residues. Unmatched junction bases numbered 23, after V lost 6 bases and J lost 2 bases. The germline CDR1 and CDR2 sequences are LNHDA and SQIVND (reference sequence). CDR3: CASRSSGGAVSEHPMPYEQYF. The CDR3 DNA is TGTGCCAGTAGATCTAGCGGGGGGGCCGTAAGTGAACACCCAATGCCCTACGAGCAGTACTTC.

The chain carries TRBV28 and TRBJ2-7, with 9 bases lining up with TRBD1. This CDR3 spans 15 amino acids. Per the germline V gene, CDR1 is MDHEN and CDR2 is SYDVKM. V dropped 6 bases and J dropped 4; count of bases not matched to a gene: 10. CDR3 residues: CASSPPPGQGYEQYF. CDR3 DNA sequence: TGTGCCAGCAGCCCACCCCCGGGACAGGGTTACGAGCAGTACTTC.